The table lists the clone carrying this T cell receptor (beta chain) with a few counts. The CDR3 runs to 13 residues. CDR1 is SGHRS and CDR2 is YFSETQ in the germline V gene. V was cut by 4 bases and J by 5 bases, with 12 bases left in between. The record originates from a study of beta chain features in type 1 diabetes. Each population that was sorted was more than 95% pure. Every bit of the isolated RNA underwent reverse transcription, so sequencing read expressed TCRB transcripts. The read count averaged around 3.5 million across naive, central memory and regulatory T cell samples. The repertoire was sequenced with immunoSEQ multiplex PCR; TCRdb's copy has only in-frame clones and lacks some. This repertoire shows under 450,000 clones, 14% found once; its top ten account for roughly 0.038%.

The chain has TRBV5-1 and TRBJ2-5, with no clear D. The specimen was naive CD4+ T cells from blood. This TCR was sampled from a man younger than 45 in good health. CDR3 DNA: TGCGCCAGCAGCCCCTTCGGTGGGGAGACCCAGTACTTC. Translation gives CASSPFGGETQYF.